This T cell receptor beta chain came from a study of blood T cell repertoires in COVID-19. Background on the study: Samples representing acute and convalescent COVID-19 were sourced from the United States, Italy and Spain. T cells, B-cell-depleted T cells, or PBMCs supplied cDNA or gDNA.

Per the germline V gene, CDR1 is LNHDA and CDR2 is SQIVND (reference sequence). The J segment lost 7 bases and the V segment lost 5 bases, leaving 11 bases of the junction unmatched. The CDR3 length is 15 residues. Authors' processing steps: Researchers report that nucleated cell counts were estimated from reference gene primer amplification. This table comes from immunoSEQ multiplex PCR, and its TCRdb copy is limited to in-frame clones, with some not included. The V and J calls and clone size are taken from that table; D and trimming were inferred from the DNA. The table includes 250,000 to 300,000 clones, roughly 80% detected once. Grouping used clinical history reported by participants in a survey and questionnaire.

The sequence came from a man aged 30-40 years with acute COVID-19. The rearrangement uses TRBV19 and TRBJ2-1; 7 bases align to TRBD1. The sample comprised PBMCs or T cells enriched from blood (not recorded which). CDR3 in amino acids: CASSARQGSWNEQFF. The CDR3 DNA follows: TGTGCCAGTAGTGCGCGACAGGGAAGCTGGAATGAGCAGTTCTTC.